The 22 T cell receptor beta chains below were found in one sample sequenced in a study of T-cell memory formation after mild COVID-19 (dated by TCRdb to about 2021). The library was generated by 5' RACE. The listed sequencing device is Illumina NovaSeq 6000. TCRdb applied fastp at Q25 and MiXCR to the public reads, then kept only in-frame beta chains. Every distinct CDR3 protein forms one entry, paired with its most common genes and DNA. The sample contains 210,000 or so distinct CDR3 sequences, around 30% of them found a single time. About an eighth of the sample belongs to the ten largest clones. The sample comprised PBMCs or a T cell subset sorted from them (not recorded which). The source is an adult woman who had mild COVID-19 (a few samples of this study predate the infection). The sample titles of this study are shuffled in the database, so cell type and time point are left out; the donor was told from shared clones.

The V gene is TRBV7-2, the J gene TRBJ2-7; D gene unclear. This CDR3 is built from 14 residues. Germline assignment: CDR1 SGHTA and CDR2 FQGNSA. Trimming shortened V by 2 bases and J by 2 bases, and 10 bases separated the two germline ends. In DNA form, the CDR3 reads TGTGCCAGCAGCTTAATGCCAGATACCTACGAGCAGTACTTC. This codes for CASSLMPDTYEQYF. Supplemented by reference TRBV7-2 and TRBJ2-7, the full variable domain reads GAGVSQSPSNKVTEKGKDVELRCDPISGHTALYWYRQSLGQGLEFLIYFQGNSAPDKSGLPSDRFSAERTGGSVSTLTIQRTQQEDSAVYLCASSLMPDTYEQYFGPGTRLTVT.

CDR3 region: CSVDGDNYGYTF. The CDR3 bases are TGCAGCGTGGACGGGGACAACTATGGCTACACCTTC. The chain couples TRBV29-1 to TRBJ1-2, with D tentatively TRBD1 (5 bases). Trimming pared 6 bases from V and 2 bases from J, leaving 10 bases between. From germline, CDR1 is SQVTM and CDR2 ANQGSEA. CDR3 length: 12 amino acids.

This clonotype has just a few counts. Here the CDR3 reads CASSFDPSGRPTGELFF. In DNA form, the CDR3 reads TGCGCCAGCAGCTTCGATCCTAGCGGGAGGCCCACCGGGGAGCTGTTTTTT. The chain uses TRBV5-1 and TRBJ2-2; 11 bases fit TRBD2. Germline values: CDR1 SGHRS, CDR2 YFSETQ. This CDR3 is 17 amino acids long. V lost 2 bases and J lost 4; bases outside the gene matches: 7.

This CDR3 is CASSLAGGANVLTF. The CDR3, as DNA: TGTGCCAGCAGTTTGGCGGGTGGGGCCAACGTCCTGACTTTC. V gene TRBV12-3 or TRBV12-4 combines with J gene TRBJ2-6, with a possible D match to TRBD2 (5 bases). The V end was cut by 3 bases, the J end by 3 bases, with 6 bases between. The CDR3 loop spans 14 amino acids.

The rearrangement joins TRBV7-2 to TRBJ2-3, with D perhaps matching TRBD2 (5 bases). Germline CDR1 is SGHTA and CDR2 is FQGNSA. Trimming took off 7 bases at V and 6 bases at J, with 14 bases between the two ends. The CDR3 loop spans 13 amino acids. CDR3 sequence reads: CASTYGGLDTQYF. DNA of the CDR3: TGTGCCAGCACCTACGGCGGACTTGATACGCAGTATTTT.

This clonotype was seen a few times. The J gene is TRBJ1-5, the V gene TRBV6-5, with 7 positions matching TRBD1. The J segment lost 0 bases and the V segment lost 6 bases, leaving 5 bases of the junction unmatched. From germline, CDR1 is MNHEY and CDR2 SVGAGI. The CDR3 is 15 amino acids. CDR3 sequence (DNA): TGTGCCAGCAGCCCGGGACAGATTAGCAATCAGCCCCAGCATTTT. This sequence encodes CASSPGQISNQPQHF.

This clonotype was counted a few times. This chain links TRBV5-1 with TRBJ2-7; D possibly corresponds to TRBD1 (5 bases). Germline lookup yields CDR1 SGHRS and CDR2 YFSETQ. The CDR3 totals 16 residues. With 0 bases removed from V and 1 base from J, the gap between germline ends came to 14 bases. The CDR3 sequence: CASSLVPQGRSYEQYF. The DNA of the CDR3 is TGCGCCAGCAGCTTGGTGCCGCAGGGCCGGTCCTACGAGCAGTACTTC.

This chain links TRBV6-5 with TRBJ2-1; 9 bases align to TRBD1. The CDR3 is 15 amino acids. Germline V gene sequence: CDR1 MNHEY, CDR2 SVGAGI. The junction had 2 bases not matched to a gene; V was cut back by 2 bases and J by 3 bases. DNA for the CDR3: TGTGCCAGCAGTTACGAGGGACAGGGCTACAATGAGCAGTTCTTC. Residues: CASSYEGQGYNEQFF.

The J gene is TRBJ2-1, the V gene TRBV7-9; maybe TRBD2 (7 bases). Germline V gene lookup returns CDR1 SEHNR and CDR2 FQNEAQ (reference sequence). This CDR3 has 14 residues. V dropped 5 bases and J dropped 7 bases, with 15 bases sitting between them. CDR3 sequence reads: CASSAQGRANEQFF. CDR3 DNA: TGTGCCAGCAGCGCTCAGGGGAGGGCGAATGAGCAGTTCTTC.

The chain joins TRBV20-1 to TRBJ1-2; TRBD1 aligns across 7 bases. This CDR3 comprises 15 residues. Trimming removed 4 bases from V and 3 bases from J; junction bases left unmatched: 11. Germline loops: CDR1 DFQATT, CDR2 SNEGSKA (reference sequence). CDR3 coding DNA: TGCAGTGCTACCGTGGGGACAGCTTTATACTATGGCTACACCTTC. Encoded protein: CSATVGTALYYGYTF.

This clonotype has a handful of counts. V is TRBV4-3 and J is TRBJ1-1; maybe TRBD1 (5 bases). Germline V gene data show CDR1 as LGHNA and CDR2 as YSLEER. The CDR3 contains 17 residues. V lost 0 bases to trimming and J lost 1 base, with 15 bases between them. The DNA for the CDR3 is TGCGCCAGCAGCCAAGATCTCCTAACGGGGGGGAACACTGAAGCTTTCTTT. This gives the protein CASSQDLLTGGNTEAFF.

V is TRBV7-9 and J is TRBJ2-3; 7 nucleotides match TRBD1. The CDR3 loop spans 16 amino acids. The junction had 7 bases not matched to a gene; V was cut back by 4 bases and J by 0 bases. Germline assignment: CDR1 SEHNR and CDR2 FQNEAQ (reference sequence). This CDR3 is CASSWGTASSTDTQYF. The CDR3 DNA follows: TGTGCCAGCAGCTGGGGGACAGCCTCTAGCACAGATACGCAGTATTTT.

This clonotype was detected only a few times. The chain recombines TRBV6-8 with TRBJ2-7; D is uncertain. Germline V CDR1 and CDR2: MNHGY, SAAAGT. Trimming took 6 bases from V and 2 from J, leaving 8 bases between them. The CDR3 is made up of 12 amino acids. CDR3 nucleotides: TGTGCCAGCAGCGCCCCGGCCTACGAGCAGTACTTC. Translated, it gives CASSAPAYEQYF.

The chain recombines TRBV7-3 with TRBJ2-5, with D perhaps TRBD2 (7 bases). Germline V gene data show CDR1 as SGHTA and CDR2 as FQGTGA. CDR3 length: 14 residues. Deletions cut 4 bases from V and 4 bases from J, with 13 bases between. The CDR3 region is CASSSGGQGETQYF. CDR3 bases: TGTGCCAGCAGCTCCGGGGGGCAGGGAGAGACCCAGTACTTC.

This chain links TRBV7-2 with TRBJ2-7; D perhaps matches TRBD1 (6 bases). The germline CDR1 and CDR2 sequences are SGHTA and FQGNSA. CDR3 size: 12 residues. V was cut by 8 bases and J by 7 bases, with 15 bases left in between. In nucleotides, the CDR3 is TGTGCCAGCGCCCCCCCGCAGGGGGAGCAGTACTTC. Its translation: CASAPPQGEQYF.

This clonotype was observed a handful of times. The chain uses TRBV29-1 and TRBJ2-3, with TRBD2 identical over 9 bases. J gave up 6 bases and V 2 bases, and 9 bases lay outside the gene matches. Looked up from germline, CDR1 is SQVTM and CDR2 is ANQGSEA. The CDR3 has 15 amino acids. The DNA for the CDR3 is TGCAGCGTTGAACTAGCGGGGTACACGGCGGATACGCAGTATTTT. This encodes CSVELAGYTADTQYF.

The J gene is TRBJ2-7, the V gene TRBV12-3 or TRBV12-4; no firm D call. This CDR3 is 12 amino acids long. V lost 6 bases to trimming and J lost 6 bases, with 12 bases between them. CDR3 protein: CASSPMGREQYF. In DNA form, the CDR3 reads TGTGCCAGCAGCCCGATGGGTCGCGAGCAGTACTTC.

The genes are TRBV4-2 and TRBJ2-1; 9 bases are shared with TRBD2. The CDR3 loop spans 14 amino acids. Looked up from germline, CDR1 is LGHNA and CDR2 is YNFKEQ. Trimming cost V 3 bases and J 6 bases; bases outside gene matches: 3. The CDR3 DNA reads as TGTGCCAGCAGCCAGGAGACTAGCGGCAATGAGCAGTTCTTC. This translates into CASSQETSGNEQFF.

The chain combines TRBV5-1 with TRBJ2-1, with D maybe TRBD1 (7 bases). This CDR3 is built from 16 residues. Per the germline V gene, CDR1 is SGHRS and CDR2 is YFSETQ. V was cut by 3 bases and J by 9 bases, with 22 bases left in between. CDR3 DNA sequence: TGCGCCAGCAGCTCCGAACCGGGCGGGACAGTCAGTGAGCAGTTCTTC. Its protein is CASSSEPGGTVSEQFF.

This chain links TRBV12-3 or TRBV12-4 with TRBJ1-6; weak D call: TRBD1 (5 bases). This CDR3 is built from 15 residues. The V end lost 4 bases, the J end lost 5 bases, and 12 bases lay between the germline ends. The CDR3 sequence: CASSSTGTDNSPLHF. The CDR3 DNA is TGTGCCAGCAGTTCCACCGGGACTGATAATTCACCCCTCCACTTT.

The chain employs TRBV7-2 and TRBJ2-3; no clear D gene. V was trimmed by 3 bases and J by 1 base, leaving 5 bases between them. There are 13 residues in the CDR3. Germline-derived CDR1 and CDR2 are SGHTA and FQGNSA. The CDR3 DNA is TGTGCCAGCAGCTTTGGCGGCACAGATACGCAGTATTTT. Translating gives CASSFGGTDTQYF.

This clonotype was seen a few times. The chain employs TRBV19 and TRBJ2-2; TRBD2 might be the D (6 bases). Germline V gene sequence: CDR1 LNHDA, CDR2 SQIVND (reference sequence). Deletions cut 10 bases from V and 5 bases from J, with 20 bases between. The CDR3 has 15 amino acids. CDR3 residues: CATPKETGLTGELFF. Here the CDR3 DNA reads TGTGCCACCCCTAAGGAGACGGGACTTACCGGGGAGCTGTTTTTT.